These T cell receptor beta chains were read from a single sample in a study of CD8+ T cells in alopecia areata. The repertoire was sequenced with immunoSEQ multiplex PCR; TCRdb's copy has only in-frame clones and lacks some. This table holds roughly 250,000 clones, roughly two thirds found once. Sample: CD4+ T cells sorted from blood, taken at week 0. All receptors derive from a human donor with alopecia areata. The CDR3 runs from the conserved cysteine through the conserved F or W. The D gene is left open where the match is weak. Where a row states a size, it is once, few, many or the class of an expanded clone; other rows omit it.

TRBJ2-3	TRBV9	.	TRBD2	TGTGCCAGCAGTGGACTAGCGGGGGCGAGAGATACGCAGTATTTT	CASSGLAGARDTQYF
TRBJ1-4	TRBV6-6	once	TRBD1	TGTGCCAGCAGTTACTCGTACAGGGGGGAAGAAAAACTGTTTTTT	CASSYSYRGEEKLFF
TRBJ1-5	TRBV2	.	TRBD1	TGTGCCAGCAGGGATCCGGGACAGGGGGATGGACAGCCCCAGCATTTT	CASRDPGQGDGQPQHF
TRBJ1-1	TRBV30	.	.	TGTGCCTGTGCAGGGTTCAGCACTGAAGCTTTCTTT	CACAGFSTEAFF
TRBJ1-2	TRBV30	.	.	TGTGCCTGGAGTGCAGGGCAGGGCTACACCTTC	CAWSAGQGYTF
TRBJ1-5	TRBV30	.	.	TGTGCCTGGGGCGACCTCAATCAGCCCCAGCATTTT	CAWGDLNQPQHF
TRBJ2-1	TRBV10-3	once	TRBD2	TGTGCCATCAGTGGGGCCCCTATAGCGGCCAGCGGGGATGAGCAGTTCTTC	CAISGAPIAASGDEQFF
TRBJ1-2	TRBV15	.	.	TGTGCCACCAGCAGAGGTGATGGGCTGGCTGGCTACACCTTC	CATSRGDGLAGYTF
TRBJ2-7	TRBV5-1	few	.	TGCGCCAGCTCCCAGGGTCTCTCCTACGAGCAGTACTTC	CASSQGLSYEQYF
TRBJ2-7	TRBV7-9	few	.	TGTGCCAGCAGCTTAGTAAGCGAGCAGTACTTC	CASSLVSEQYF
TRBJ2-4	TRBV25-1	.	.	TGTGCCAGCAGTGAGTCAGAGATAGCCAAAAACATTCAGTACTTC	CASSESEIAKNIQYF
TRBJ2-1	TRBV5-1	.	.	TGCGCCAGCAGCTTGGGGGCAGGGGTCTCCTACAATGAGCAGTTCTTC	CASSLGAGVSYNEQFF
TRBJ1-1	TRBV6-6	once	.	TGTGCCAGCAGGAGTGGCGACAGGAACACTGAAGCTTTCTTT	CASRSGDRNTEAFF
TRBJ2-7	TRBV23-1	.	.	TGCGCCAGCAGTCATATCCGGGACAATGGCGAGCAGTACTTC	CASSHIRDNGEQYF
TRBJ2-3	TRBV6-1	.	.	TGTGCCAGCAGTGAATCAGGGTCAGATACGCAGTATTTT	CASSESGSDTQYF
TRBJ1-6	TRBV27	.	.	TGTGCCAGCAGACAAGGGGTCTTCGGGGGACCCCTCCACTTT	CASRQGVFGGPLHF
TRBJ2-5	TRBV5-4	many	.	TGTGCCAGCAGCTTGGGCAGCCAAGAGACCCAGTACTTC	CASSLGSQETQYF
TRBJ1-5	TRBV30	.	.	TGTGCCTGGAGTAGTAGGGCGGGCCAGCCCCAGCATTTT	CAWSSRAGQPQHF
TRBJ2-7	TRBV30	.	.	TGTGCCTGGAGTGGGGCAACCTACGAGCAGTACTTC	CAWSGATYEQYF
TRBJ1-4	TRBV7-9	few	.	TGTGCCAGCAGCTCCAGACTCACCCCAACTAATGAAAAACTGTTTTTT	CASSSRLTPTNEKLFF
TRBJ1-2	TRBV2	many	.	TGTGCCAGTTCGGACGCCGCAGGCTATGGCTACACCTTC	CASSDAAGYGYTF
TRBJ2-3	TRBV6-5	few	.	TGTGCCAGCAGTTACGCCACACTGGGGAGCGGTACGCAGTATTTT	CASSYATLGSGTQYF
TRBJ1-6	TRBV7-9	.	.	TGTGCCAGCAGCTCTCTCCCAGTTGGGCGGGACGGGGGTTCACCCCTCCACTTT	CASSSLPVGRDGGSPLHF
TRBJ2-6	TRBV9	once	.	TGTGCCAGCAGCGTAAGGGACTCTGGGGCCAACGTCCTGACTTTC	CASSVRDSGANVLTF
TRBJ2-2	TRBV29-1	few	.	TGCAGCGTTGCTAACACCGGGGAGCTGTTTTTT	CSVANTGELFF
TRBJ2-7	TRBV19	.	.	TGTGCCAGTAGTACAAACCAGGGTGCCGAGCAGTACTTC	CASSTNQGAEQYF
TRBJ2-5	TRBV4-3	.	.	TGCGCCAGCAGCCCGCCCCAAGAGACCCAGTACTTC	CASSPPQETQYF
TRBJ1-5	TRBV15	few	.	TGTGCCACCAGCAGAGGCAGGGATAGCAATCAGCCCCAGCATTTT	CATSRGRDSNQPQHF
TRBJ1-6	TRBV7-3	.	TRBD1	TGTGCCAGCCGCACAGGGGGGTTGTCACCCCTCCACTTT	CASRTGGLSPLHF
TRBJ2-5	TRBV5-1	.	.	TGCGCCAGCAGCTTTTCAGGGCTTGGAGAGACCCAGTACTTC	CASSFSGLGETQYF
TRBJ1-2	TRBV5-1	once	.	TGCGCCAGCAAGGGATCCTATGGCTACACCTTC	CASKGSYGYTF
TRBJ2-7	TRBV29-1	.	.	TGCAGCGTTGCGCTGGAGACAATCGACTCCTACGAGCAGTACTTC	CSVALETIDSYEQYF
TRBJ2-5	TRBV20-1	.	.	TGCTCTAGCTGGCTAAGGGAGACCCAGTACTTC	CSSWLRETQYF
TRBJ1-6	TRBV27	.	TRBD1	TGTGCCAGCACTCCCGACAGGGAGGGTTCACCCCTCCACTTT	CASTPDREGSPLHF
TRBJ2-7	TRBV20-1	few	.	TGCAGTGCTAGATCCGGGCACGAGCAGTACTTC	CSARSGHEQYF
TRBJ2-1	TRBV7-2	.	TRBD2	TGTGCCATCAAGCATCGAATAGCGGGTCTAAACAATGAGCAGTTCTTC	CAIKHRIAGLNNEQFF
TRBJ2-7	TRBV4-1	few	.	TGCGCCAGCAGCCACGGGTCCCGTGGGACACCCCGTGACCGCGAGCAGTACTTC	CASSHGSRGTPRDREQYF
TRBJ2-3	TRBV9	.	.	TGTGCCAGCAGCGTAGTCGGACGGGATACGCAGTATTTT	CASSVVGRDTQYF
TRBJ1-2	TRBV29-1	few	.	TGCAGCGCGTCCGCAGGGGTGTTCGGGACTAACTATGGCTACACCTTC	CSASAGVFGTNYGYTF
TRBJ2-2	TRBV29-1	.	.	TGCAGCGTTGGTCACGGGGAGCTGTTTTTT	CSVGHGELFF
TRBJ1-1	TRBV5-1	few	.	TGCGCCAGCAGCTTGATGGGGGTTAACACTGAAGCTTTCTTT	CASSLMGVNTEAFF
TRBJ1-2	TRBV29-1	.	TRBD1	TGCAGCGCCGCACAGGGGGCCCCCTATGGCTACACCTTC	CSAAQGAPYGYTF
TRBJ1-6	TRBV30	.	.	TGTGCCTGGAGTGTGTCCCGCTCCTATAATTCACCCCTCCACTTT	CAWSVSRSYNSPLHF
TRBJ2-2	TRBV4-3	.	TRBD1	TGCGCCAGCAGCCAAGGGACAGGGAACACCGGGGAGCTGTTTTTT	CASSQGTGNTGELFF
TRBJ1-1	TRBV14	.	.	TGTGCCAGCAGCCAAGATGGGGGAAACACTGAAGCTTTCTTT	CASSQDGGNTEAFF
TRBJ2-7	TRBV29-1	.	TRBD2	TGCAGCGCAACCGGGACTAGCGTCGACGAGCAGTACTTC	CSATGTSVDEQYF
TRBJ1-6	TRBV30	once	TRBD1	TGTGCCTGGAGTCCCTTGGGACAGGTAGAAGGGCCCCTCCACTTT	CAWSPLGQVEGPLHF
TRBJ2-1	TRBV29-1	few	.	TGCAGTGCCGGGCGGTACAATGAGCAGTTCTTC	CSAGRYNEQFF
TRBJ1-6	TRBV30	.	.	TGTGCCTGGAGTGTACAGTCAGGGATTTCACCCCTCCACTTT	CAWSVQSGISPLHF
TRBJ1-4	TRBV29-1	.	TRBD1	TGCAGCGTTAGCAGGGGGCCAACTAATGAAAAACTGTTTTTT	CSVSRGPTNEKLFF
TRBJ1-2	TRBV4-1	.	.	TGCGCCAGCAGCCAAGATCCCGGACGTGGCTACACCTTC	CASSQDPGRGYTF
TRBJ2-7	TRBV9	.	.	TGTGCCAGCAGCTTCCCAGGAAGGGACGAGCAGTACTTC	CASSFPGRDEQYF
TRBJ1-5	TRBV30	.	TRBD1	TGTGCCTGGAGCCCCGGACAGGGCTCGCATAGCAATCAGCCCCAGCATTTT	CAWSPGQGSHSNQPQHF
TRBJ1-1	TRBV5-6	few	.	TGTGCCAGCAGTCAGCCACCCTCCCGGTGGGGGGCCGGCACTGAAGCTTTCTTT	CASSQPPSRWGAGTEAFF
TRBJ2-7	TRBV29-1	.	TRBD1	TGCAGCGTCGGGACAGCCGGAGGTACCTACGAGCAGTACTTC	CSVGTAGGTYEQYF
TRBJ1-6	TRBV5-4	.	.	TGTGCCAGCAGTAGTGGACTCGCGGCAGGCAATTCACCCCTCCACTTT	CASSSGLAAGNSPLHF
TRBJ2-5	TRBV4-1	few	.	TGCGCCAGCAGCCAAGCGCTCCAGAGGGAGACCCAGTACTTC	CASSQALQRETQYF